One and the same sample provided the 3 T cell receptor beta chains below, sequenced in a study of cytomegalovirus exposure and HLA in healthy donors. The PCR ran on 60 Vbeta and 13 Jbeta primers. Using immunoSEQ multiplex PCR, the repertoire was profiled, and TCRdb retains in-frame clones only, with some absent. Among 150,000 to 200,000 clones, around 76% were seen once, and the ten largest hold roughly 1.6%. Source material: PBMCs. The receptors originated from a girl aged 5 to 17 in good health and CMV-seropositive.

The chain carries TRBV29-1 and TRBJ2-1; TRBD2 aligns across 11 bases. Germline-derived CDR1 and CDR2 are SQVTM and ANQGSEA. This CDR3 is 16 amino acids long. V shed 5 bases and J 7 bases; nucleotides not matched to a gene: 13. CDR3 DNA: TGCAGCGTTCGAGGGCGGCTTAGCGGGAGGGGTAATGAGCAGTTCTTC. Its protein is CSVRGRLSGRGNEQFF.

The chain employs TRBV5-5 and TRBJ2-6; tentative D call: TRBD1 (6 bases). With 4 bases removed from V and 0 bases from J, the gap between germline ends came to 23 bases. CDR3 length: 20 residues. The germline V gene encodes CDR1 SGHKS and CDR2 YYEKEE (reference sequence). In DNA, the CDR3 is TGTGCCAGCAGCCGTCTTACAGGGATCCGACAGAGCTCTGGGGCCAACGTCCTGACTTTC. Amino acids: CASSRLTGIRQSSGANVLTF.

This clone was observed a single time. This rearrangement joins TRBV7-2 to TRBJ1-3; TRBD1 might be the D (5 bases). The CDR3 is made up of 15 amino acids. The germline V gene has CDR1 SGHTA and CDR2 FQGNSA. Between the trimmed V and J ends, which lost 1 base and 4 bases, there was a span of 11 bases. The CDR3 here is CASSLGGAGGNTIYF. CDR3 nucleotides: TGTGCCAGCAGCTTAGGGGGCGCGGGGGGAAACACCATATATTTT.